This is a list of T cell receptor beta chains from one sample in a study of blood T cell repertoires in COVID-19. Sequencing used immunoSEQ multiplex PCR; TCRdb keeps in-frame clones, though not all of them. The table has hundreds of thousands of clones, about nine tenths seen once. The sample consisted of peripheral blood. The receptors originated from a man between 18 and 35 years old with active or convalescent COVID-19. Each CDR3 is given with its conserved first and last residue. Each record gives: clone size, V gene, D gene, J gene, CDR3 protein. A D gene is named only where the DNA matches it firmly. Some rows have no size entry. The others give once, few or many, or a class for an expanded clone.

clone size: once
V gene: TRBV11-2
D gene: .
J gene: TRBJ1-3
CDR3 protein: CASSLNRDHYSGNTIYF

clone size: .
V gene: TRBV5-6
D gene: TRBD2
J gene: TRBJ2-3
CDR3 protein: CASSRIRTSGGIDTQYF

clone size: .
V gene: TRBV19
D gene: .
J gene: TRBJ2-1
CDR3 protein: CASSIVGAYNEQFF

clone size: .
V gene: TRBV28
D gene: .
J gene: TRBJ1-2
CDR3 protein: CASIRGLGYGYTF

clone size: .
V gene: TRBV29-1
D gene: .
J gene: TRBJ2-4
CDR3 protein: CSVASGRLNIQYF

clone size: .
V gene: TRBV5-8
D gene: .
J gene: TRBJ2-2
CDR3 protein: CASSLRVYDREVGELFF

clone size: .
V gene: TRBV19
D gene: .
J gene: TRBJ2-2
CDR3 protein: CASTPSLYNTGELFF

clone size: few
V gene: TRBV7-8
D gene: .
J gene: TRBJ1-2
CDR3 protein: CASSPNPGHLNYGYTF

clone size: once
V gene: TRBV13
D gene: TRBD1
J gene: TRBJ1-2
CDR3 protein: CASSLTGVNYGYTF

clone size: .
V gene: TRBV5-1
D gene: TRBD1
J gene: TRBJ1-2
CDR3 protein: CASSAPDRANYGYTF

clone size: .
V gene: TRBV7-2
D gene: .
J gene: TRBJ2-1
CDR3 protein: CASSFSGPYNEQFF

clone size: .
V gene: TRBV6-4
D gene: TRBD2
J gene: TRBJ2-1
CDR3 protein: CASSDSSGGANEQFF

clone size: .
V gene: TRBV27
D gene: .
J gene: TRBJ1-1
CDR3 protein: CASSTLVGTEAFF

clone size: .
V gene: TRBV12-3/TRBV12-4
D gene: .
J gene: TRBJ1-2
CDR3 protein: CASTETRAYGYTF

clone size: once
V gene: TRBV19
D gene: .
J gene: TRBJ2-7
CDR3 protein: CASSTGLPYEQYF

clone size: .
V gene: TRBV14
D gene: TRBD1
J gene: TRBJ1-2
CDR3 protein: CASSQAGTVYGYTF

clone size: .
V gene: TRBV2
D gene: .
J gene: TRBJ1-1
CDR3 protein: CATKGGKIMNTEAFF

clone size: .
V gene: TRBV5-1
D gene: TRBD1
J gene: TRBJ2-7
CDR3 protein: CASKKDRGPQNYEQYF

clone size: .
V gene: TRBV9
D gene: TRBD2
J gene: TRBJ2-3
CDR3 protein: CASSVGLADTDTQYF

clone size: .
V gene: TRBV2
D gene: .
J gene: TRBJ1-1
CDR3 protein: CASKGRGEAFF